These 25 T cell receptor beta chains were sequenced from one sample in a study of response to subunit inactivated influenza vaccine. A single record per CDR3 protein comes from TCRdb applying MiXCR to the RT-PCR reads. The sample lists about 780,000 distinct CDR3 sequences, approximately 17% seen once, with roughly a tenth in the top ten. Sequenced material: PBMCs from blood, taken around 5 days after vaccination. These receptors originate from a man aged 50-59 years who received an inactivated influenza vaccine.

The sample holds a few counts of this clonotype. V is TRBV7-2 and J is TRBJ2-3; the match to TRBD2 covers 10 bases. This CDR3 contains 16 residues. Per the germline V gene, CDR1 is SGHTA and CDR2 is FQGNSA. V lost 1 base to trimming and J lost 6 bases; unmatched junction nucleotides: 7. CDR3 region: CASSLGSGGARDTQYF. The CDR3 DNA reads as TGTGCCAGCAGCTTAGGAAGCGGGGGGGCGAGGGATACGCAGTATTTT.

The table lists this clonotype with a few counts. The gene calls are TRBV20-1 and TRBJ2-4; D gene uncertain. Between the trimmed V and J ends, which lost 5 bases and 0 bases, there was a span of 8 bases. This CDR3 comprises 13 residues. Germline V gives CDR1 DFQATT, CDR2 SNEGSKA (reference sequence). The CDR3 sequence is CSARATAKNIQYF. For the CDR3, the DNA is TGCAGTGCTCGGGCCACAGCCAAAAACATTCAGTACTTC.

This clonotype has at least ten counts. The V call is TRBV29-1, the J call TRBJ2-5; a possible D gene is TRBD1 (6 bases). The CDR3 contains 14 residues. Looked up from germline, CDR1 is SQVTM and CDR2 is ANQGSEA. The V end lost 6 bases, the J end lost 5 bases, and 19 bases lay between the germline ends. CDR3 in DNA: TGCAGCGTAACCAGGGGATGGGGTGATGAGACCCAGTACTTC. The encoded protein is CSVTRGWGDETQYF.

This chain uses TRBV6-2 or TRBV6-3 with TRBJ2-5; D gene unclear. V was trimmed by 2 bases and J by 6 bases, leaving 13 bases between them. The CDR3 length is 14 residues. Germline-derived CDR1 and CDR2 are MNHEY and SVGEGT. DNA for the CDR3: TGTGCCAGCAGTTACCCGGGCTCCGTGAAGACCCAGTACTTC. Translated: CASSYPGSVKTQYF.

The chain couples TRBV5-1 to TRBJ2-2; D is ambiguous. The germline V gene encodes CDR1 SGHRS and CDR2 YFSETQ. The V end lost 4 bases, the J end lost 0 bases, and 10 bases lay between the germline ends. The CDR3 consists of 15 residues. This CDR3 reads CASSVTSSNTGELFF. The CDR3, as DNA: TGCGCCAGCAGCGTTACATCATCGAACACCGGGGAGCTGTTTTTT.

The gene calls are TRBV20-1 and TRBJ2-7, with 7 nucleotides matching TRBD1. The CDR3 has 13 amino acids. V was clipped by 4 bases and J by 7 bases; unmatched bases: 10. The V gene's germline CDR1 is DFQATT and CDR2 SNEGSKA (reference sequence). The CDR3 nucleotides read TGCAGTGCTACTGACAGGGTAATTAGGGAGCAGTACTTC. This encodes CSATDRVIREQYF.

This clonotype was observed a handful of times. CDR3 nucleotide sequence: TGTGCCAGCAGCCAAAGTACGGGATTGGGCTACAATGAGCAGTTCTTC. It translates to CASSQSTGLGYNEQFF. The chain links TRBV4-2 to TRBJ2-1; weak D call: TRBD2 (5 bases). The CDR3 totals 16 residues. V lost 2 bases to trimming and J lost 3 bases, with 14 bases between them. Germline values: CDR1 LGHNA, CDR2 YNFKEQ.

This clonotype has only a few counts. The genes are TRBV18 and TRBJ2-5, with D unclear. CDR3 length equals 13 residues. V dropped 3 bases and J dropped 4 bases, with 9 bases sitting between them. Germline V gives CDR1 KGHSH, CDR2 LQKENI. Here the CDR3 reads CASSPSNLETQYF. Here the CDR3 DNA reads TGTGCCAGCTCACCGTCGAACTTAGAGACCCAGTACTTC.

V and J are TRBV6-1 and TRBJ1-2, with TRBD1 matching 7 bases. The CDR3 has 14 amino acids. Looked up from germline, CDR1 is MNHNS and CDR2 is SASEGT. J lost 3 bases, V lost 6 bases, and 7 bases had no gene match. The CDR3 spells CASSPGTEHYGYTF. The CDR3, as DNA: TGTGCCAGCAGCCCCGGGACAGAACACTATGGCTACACCTTC.

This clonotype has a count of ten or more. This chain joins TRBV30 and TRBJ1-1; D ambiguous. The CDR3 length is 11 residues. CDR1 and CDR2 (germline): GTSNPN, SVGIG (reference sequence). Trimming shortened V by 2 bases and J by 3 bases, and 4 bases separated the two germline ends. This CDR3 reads CAWSYDTEAFF. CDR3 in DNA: TGTGCCTGGAGTTACGACACTGAAGCTTTCTTT.

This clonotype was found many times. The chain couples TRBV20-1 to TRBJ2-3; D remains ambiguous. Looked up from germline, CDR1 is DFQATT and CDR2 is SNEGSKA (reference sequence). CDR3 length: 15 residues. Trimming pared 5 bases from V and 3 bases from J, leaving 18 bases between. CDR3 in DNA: TGCAGTGCTTTAGCCGATAACTCAGTAACAGATACGCAGTATTTT. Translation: CSALADNSVTDTQYF.

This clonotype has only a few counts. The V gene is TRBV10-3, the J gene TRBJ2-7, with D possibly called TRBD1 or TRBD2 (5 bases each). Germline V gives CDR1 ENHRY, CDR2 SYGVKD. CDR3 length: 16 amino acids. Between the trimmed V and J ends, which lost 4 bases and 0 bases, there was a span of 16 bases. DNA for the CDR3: TGTGCCATCAGTGGGGCCGGGACGGAACGCTCCTACGAGCAGTACTTC. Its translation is CAISGAGTERSYEQYF.

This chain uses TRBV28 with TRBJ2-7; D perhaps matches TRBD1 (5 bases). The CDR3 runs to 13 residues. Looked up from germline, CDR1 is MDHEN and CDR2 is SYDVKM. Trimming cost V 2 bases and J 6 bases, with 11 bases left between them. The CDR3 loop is CASSLQGRLEQYF. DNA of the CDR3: TGTGCCAGCAGTTTACAGGGTAGGCTCGAGCAGTACTTC.

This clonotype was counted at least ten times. CDR3 sequence: CATSGPGSNQPQHF. CDR3 nucleotide sequence: TGTGCCACCAGTGGACCAGGTAGCAATCAGCCCCAGCATTTT. The chain links TRBV24-1 to TRBJ1-5; D unclear. V lost 5 bases and J 0 bases, leaving 7 bases between the germline ends. CDR1 is KGHDR, CDR2 SFDVKD, per germline. CDR3 size: 14 residues.

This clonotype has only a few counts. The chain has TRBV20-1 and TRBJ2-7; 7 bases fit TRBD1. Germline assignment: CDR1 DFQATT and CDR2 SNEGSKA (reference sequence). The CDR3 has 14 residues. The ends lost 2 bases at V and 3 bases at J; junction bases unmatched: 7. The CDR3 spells CSARLDRNHYEQYF. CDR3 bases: TGCAGTGCTAGACTGGACAGGAATCACTACGAGCAGTACTTC.

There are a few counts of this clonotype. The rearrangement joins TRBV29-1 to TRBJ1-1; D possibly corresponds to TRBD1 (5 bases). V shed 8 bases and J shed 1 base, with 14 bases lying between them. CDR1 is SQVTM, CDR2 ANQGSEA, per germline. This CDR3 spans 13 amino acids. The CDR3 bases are TGCAGCTTACGGGACGGATCGAACACTGAAGCTTTCTTT. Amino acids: CSLRDGSNTEAFF.

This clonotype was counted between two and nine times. CDR3 loop: CATSRGQHQPQHF. DNA for the CDR3: TGTGCCACCAGCCGGGGACAGCATCAGCCCCAGCATTTT. The chain employs TRBV15 and TRBJ1-5; 7 positions match TRBD1. This CDR3 contains 13 residues. Germline CDR1 is LNHNV and CDR2 is YYDKDF (reference sequence). V was pared by 5 bases and J by 5 bases, with 3 bases of the junction left unmatched.

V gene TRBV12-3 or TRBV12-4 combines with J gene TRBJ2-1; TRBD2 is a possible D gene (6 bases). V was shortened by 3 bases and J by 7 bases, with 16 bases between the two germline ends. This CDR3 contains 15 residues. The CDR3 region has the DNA TGTGCCAGCAGTTTCAGGACTACTCCTGTAAATGAGCAGTTCTTC. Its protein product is CASSFRTTPVNEQFF.

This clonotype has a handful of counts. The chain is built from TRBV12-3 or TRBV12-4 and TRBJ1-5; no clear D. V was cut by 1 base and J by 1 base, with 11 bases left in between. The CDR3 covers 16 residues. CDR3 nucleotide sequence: TGTGCCAGCAGTTTAGGTGCCCTCTGGAGCAATCAGCCCCAGCATTTT. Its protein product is CASSLGALWSNQPQHF.

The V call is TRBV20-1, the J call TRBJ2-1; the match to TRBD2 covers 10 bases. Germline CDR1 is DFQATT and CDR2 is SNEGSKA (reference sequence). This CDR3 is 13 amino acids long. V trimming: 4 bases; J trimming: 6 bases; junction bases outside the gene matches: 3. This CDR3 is CSATGTSVNEQFF. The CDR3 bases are TGCAGTGCTACCGGGACTAGCGTCAATGAGCAGTTCTTC.

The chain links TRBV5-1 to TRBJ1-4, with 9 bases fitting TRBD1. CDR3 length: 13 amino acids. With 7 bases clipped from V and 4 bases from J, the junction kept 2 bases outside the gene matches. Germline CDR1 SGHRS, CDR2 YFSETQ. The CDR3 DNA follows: TGCGCCAGCCGGACAGGGGTTAATGAAAAACTGTTTTTT. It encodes CASRTGVNEKLFF.

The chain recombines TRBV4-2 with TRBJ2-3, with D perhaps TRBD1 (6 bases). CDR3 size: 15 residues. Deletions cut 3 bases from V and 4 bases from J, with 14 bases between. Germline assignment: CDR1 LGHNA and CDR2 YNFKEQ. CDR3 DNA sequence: TGTGCCAGCAGCCATAACACAGGGTACTCAGATACGCAGTATTTT. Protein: CASSHNTGYSDTQYF.

In nucleotides, the CDR3 is TGTGCCAGCAGTCCCAGGGGGCCGCGGAACACCGGGGAGCTGTTTTTT. Amino acid sequence: CASSPRGPRNTGELFF. The rearrangement joins TRBV12-3 or TRBV12-4 to TRBJ2-2; 8 positions agree with TRBD1. The CDR3 spans 16 residues. With V trimmed by 5 bases and J by 1 base, 6 bases remained unmatched.

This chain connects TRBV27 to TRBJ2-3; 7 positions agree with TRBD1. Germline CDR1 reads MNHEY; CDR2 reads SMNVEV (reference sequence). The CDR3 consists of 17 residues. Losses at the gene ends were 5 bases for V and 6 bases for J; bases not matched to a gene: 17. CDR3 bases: TGTGCCAGCAGTCCGGGACAGTTCATAAGAAGCAGGGATACGCAGTATTTT. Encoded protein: CASSPGQFIRSRDTQYF.

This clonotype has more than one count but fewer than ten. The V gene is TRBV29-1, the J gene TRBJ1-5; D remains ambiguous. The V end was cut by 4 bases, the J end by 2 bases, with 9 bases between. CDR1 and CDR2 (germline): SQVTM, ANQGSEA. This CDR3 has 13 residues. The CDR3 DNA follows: TGCAGCGTTGCAGGTCGGGGCAATCAGCCCCAGCATTTT. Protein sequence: CSVAGRGNQPQHF.